The rows below give T cell receptor beta chains drawn from one sample of a study of blood T cells in healthy people across ages. Each CDR3 protein is one row after TCRdb ran MiXCR on the 5' RACE reads. The table records hundreds of thousands of distinct CDR3 sequences, 25% to 35% of them present only once. Sequenced sample: blood. These receptors originate from a woman older than 75 in good health. Each CDR3 is given without its conserved first and last residue. Each record gives: V gene, J gene, CDR3 protein.

>TRBV6-2/TRBV6-3|TRBJ2-1
ASTKGQTYNEQF
>TRBV6-1|TRBJ2-5
ASTRQRGGWQETQY
>TRBV7-9|TRBJ1-4
ASSRGSNEKLF
>TRBV5-4|TRBJ2-3
ASRTKGTSGVLNTQY
>TRBV7-2|TRBJ1-4
TSSVGGKSTNEKLF
>TRBV28|TRBJ2-1
ASRNRGGINEQF
>TRBV5-1|TRBJ2-7
ASSLAAGTPYEQY
>TRBV30|TRBJ1-4
AWSVGTATNEKLF
>TRBV6-2/TRBV6-3|TRBJ2-3
ASSLMGQVTDTQY
>TRBV20-1|TRBJ2-1
SARGRGSGAYNEQF
>TRBV7-9|TRBJ2-6
ASSSTFTGGLLSGANVLT
>TRBV5-1|TRBJ1-2
ASSSRADSNPGHGYT
>TRBV29-1|NA
SVARGQIYNEQY
>TRBV28|TRBJ2-3
ASISGINTDTQY
>TRBV24-1|NA
ATSVPGQGASSYNEQY
>TRBV29-1|TRBJ1-1
SVENGLNTEAF
>TRBV29-1|TRBJ2-3
SVEVQVNADTQY
>TRBV20-1|TRBJ2-3
SARIVVTQGTDTQY
>TRBV24-1|TRBJ2-4
ATSDPGQGPNIQY
>TRBV6-1|NA
ASLGGSRDRVHEQY
>TRBV20-1|TRBJ1-1
SARGQADTEAF
>TRBV7-8|TRBJ2-5
ASSVEKGTRQETQY
>TRBV7-2|TRBJ1-2
ASSLGGSASLGYT
>TRBV7-2|TRBJ2-6
ASSLSDAGANVLT
>TRBV5-1|TRBJ2-2
ASSLSGRETGELF
>TRBV7-2|TRBJ2-1
ASSSKTQGAWVGEQF
>TRBV7-2|TRBJ2-7
ASSLDPSSYEQY
>TRBV7-2|TRBJ2-3
ASSLVGGEVRHTQY
>TRBV6-2/TRBV6-3|TRBJ1-1
ASTFGGERGRNTEAF
>TRBV4-1|TRBJ2-5
ASSHPGTGEETQY
>TRBV6-5|TRBJ2-3
ASSPGRVVDTQY
>TRBV6-5|TRBJ1-2
ASSYSTGQGSVGYGYT
>TRBV6-6|TRBJ2-5
ASSLAGGLEQY
>TRBV24-1|TRBJ2-2
ATSDPSRRVGELF
>TRBV28|TRBJ1-5
ASRRQGNNQPQH
>TRBV5-1|TRBJ2-2
ASSLAGVSGMIGELF
>TRBV7-2|TRBJ2-7
ASSLDRDSYEQY
>TRBV6-5|TRBJ2-1
ASSETGINEQF
>TRBV5-1|TRBJ1-1
ASSLVPRASTVGDTEAF
>TRBV2|TRBJ2-2
ASGWQRTGELF
>TRBV9|TRBJ2-3
ASSAEPPESSNVDTQY
>TRBV5-1|TRBJ2-3
ASSLDLATDTQY
>TRBV20-1|TRBJ2-1
SALGGRRVRSYNEQF
>TRBV5-1|TRBJ2-7
ASSFGQGAFYEQY
>TRBV5-1|TRBJ2-1
ASNLEGDLSYNEQF
>TRBV10-2|TRBJ1-2
ASKRQVGQGNFPGNGYT
>TRBV5-1|TRBJ1-1
ASKTGMNTEAF
>TRBV28|TRBJ1-2
ASSLPWDSPYGYT
>TRBV6-5|TRBJ2-5
ASTTGGYETQY
>TRBV6-2/TRBV6-3|TRBJ2-3
ASSWALDDTQY
>TRBV9|TRBJ1-2
ASSADPGTGGGFGYGYT
>TRBV4-3|TRBJ1-1
ASSPGQGDTEAF
>TRBV4-3|TRBJ1-5
ASSRDRGLQPQH
>TRBV12-3/TRBV12-4|TRBJ2-7
ASSTSGTGGYEQY
>TRBV20-1|TRBJ2-7
SARPTGHYEQY